These 21 T cell receptor beta chains were sequenced from one sample in a study of T-cell memory formation after mild COVID-19. TCRdb used MiXCR to reprocess the 5' RACE reads, holding one entry per CDR3 protein. This table has about 88,000 distinct CDR3 sequences, 20% to 25% appearing once. Sequencing was carried out using PBMCs or a T cell subset sorted from them (not recorded which). These receptors originate from a man in his late teens or twenties who had mild COVID-19 (a few samples of this study predate the infection). Cell type and time point are not known.

This clonotype was detected only a few times. This chain links TRBV6-5 with TRBJ1-5, with TRBD1 matching over 7 bases. V shed 0 bases, J shed 1 base, and the junction held 0 bases outside the gene matches. The CDR3 covers 15 residues. CDR1 and CDR2 (germline): MNHEY, SVGAGI. The CDR3 region is CASSYSQGSNQPQHF. In nucleotides, the CDR3 is TGTGCCAGCAGTTACTCACAGGGGAGCAATCAGCCCCAGCATTTT.

CDR3 residues: CASSISLAEAFF. As DNA, the CDR3 is TGTGCCAGCAGTATATCATTGGCTGAAGCTTTCTTT. The rearrangement links TRBV25-1 to TRBJ1-1; D is uncertain. The CDR3 covers 12 residues. Per germline, CDR1 MGHDK and CDR2 SYGVNS. V was pared by 5 bases and J by 6 bases, with 10 bases between.

On this clonotype itself: A much bigger clone sits one base away, suggesting this may be a read error. The chain links TRBV11-1 to TRBJ2-1; D gene ambiguous. Germline V CDR1 and CDR2: SGHAT, FQDESV (reference sequence). This CDR3 has 13 residues. CDR3 residues: CAISSDLNNEQFF. CDR3 DNA sequence: TGTGCCATCAGCTCGGACCTTAACAATGAGCAGTTCTTC.

This clonotype was picked up a small number of times. The chain carries TRBV12-3 or TRBV12-4 and TRBJ1-5; no clear D. V lost 6 bases to trimming and J lost 2 bases, with 5 bases between them. CDR3 size: 12 residues. The CDR3 nucleotides are TGTGCCAGCAGGGGAGGCAATCAGCCCCAGCATTTT. Translated, it gives CASRGGNQPQHF.

This clonotype was seen more than once but under ten times. This chain connects TRBV7-9 to TRBJ2-1; the D gene is possibly TRBD1 (6 bases). V was clipped by 4 bases and J by 2 bases, with 9 bases between them. The CDR3 has 14 residues. In germline, CDR1 is SEHNR, CDR2 FQNEAQ (reference sequence). CDR3 region: CASSSGTTYNEQFF. The CDR3 DNA follows: TGTGCCAGCAGCTCCGGGACAACCTACAATGAGCAGTTCTTC.

This clonotype was counted a few times. V is TRBV29-1 and J is TRBJ2-7; 7 nucleotides align to TRBD2. The CDR3 spans 13 residues. Germline trimming cut 6 bases from V and 2 bases from J; bases unmatched to any gene: 7. The germline gives CDR1 SQVTM, CDR2 ANQGSEA. The CDR3 region has the DNA TGCAGCGTCGGGAGCGGGGCCACCTACGAGCAGTACTTC. Translated, it gives CSVGSGATYEQYF.

DNA for the CDR3: TGTGCCAGCAGTTACGGGATACACCAAGAGACCCAGTACTTC. Its protein product is CASSYGIHQETQYF. The chain links TRBV6-6 to TRBJ2-5; no firm D call. Trimming shortened V by 2 bases and J by 0 bases, and 7 bases separated the two germline ends. This CDR3 spans 14 amino acids. Per the germline V gene, CDR1 is MNHNY and CDR2 is SVGAGI (reference sequence).

This clonotype was seen repeatedly, ten times or more. The CDR3 spells CATSRGNSLNTEAFF. As DNA, the CDR3 is TGTGCCACCAGCAGAGGCAACAGCCTAAACACTGAAGCTTTCTTT. The chain couples TRBV15 to TRBJ1-1; D not resolved. V gave up 1 base and J gave up 2 bases, with 11 bases separating them. Germline V gene data show CDR1 as LNHNV and CDR2 as YYDKDF (reference sequence). This CDR3 comprises 15 residues.

This clonotype came up a few times. The chain couples TRBV6-2 or TRBV6-3 to TRBJ2-1; TRBD2 agrees at 9 bases. The CDR3 sequence is 15 residues long. Germline V lookup: CDR1 MNHEY, CDR2 SVGEGT. The trim removed 2 bases at V and 3 bases at J, leaving 2 bases unmatched. CDR3 protein: CASSYGLAIYNEQFF. The CDR3 DNA follows: TGTGCCAGCAGTTACGGACTAGCGATCTACAATGAGCAGTTCTTC.

The chain combines TRBV9 with TRBJ2-5, with a tentative D call TRBD2 (6 bases). Germline V lookup: CDR1 SGDLS, CDR2 YYNGEE. V was shortened by 6 bases and J by 5 bases, with 20 bases between the two germline ends. The CDR3 covers 15 residues. CDR3 sequence (DNA): TGTGCCAGCACCCAGGAGGGGCACGCTCGCGAGACCCAGTACTTC. Protein: CASTQEGHARETQYF.

The chain carries TRBV24-1 and TRBJ2-3; no clear D. CDR3 length equals 15 residues. Germline assignment: CDR1 KGHDR and CDR2 SFDVKD. V was clipped by 4 bases and J by 2 bases, with 12 bases between them. The CDR3: CATSDQDGNTDTQYF. CDR3 nucleotide sequence: TGTGCCACCAGTGACCAGGACGGAAACACAGATACGCAGTATTTT.

The chain couples TRBV11-2 to TRBJ2-3; TRBD2 matches at 7 bases. Looked up from germline, CDR1 is SGHAT and CDR2 is FQNNGV. V gave up 4 bases and J gave up 2 bases; unmatched junction bases: 9. The CDR3 is 16 amino acids. This CDR3 is CASSSTTGGLTDTQYF. CDR3 sequence (DNA): TGTGCCAGCAGCTCGACCACGGGGGGTCTCACAGATACGCAGTATTTT.

In its sample, this clonotype was seen a few times. The chain has TRBV3-1 and TRBJ1-1; a possible D gene is TRBD1 (5 bases). This CDR3 has 13 amino acids. V lost 4 bases and J lost 0, with 6 bases in between. The germline V gene encodes CDR1 LGHDT and CDR2 YNNKEL (reference sequence). CDR3 sequence reads: CASSPGVNTEAFF. CDR3 coding DNA: TGTGCCAGCAGCCCGGGGGTGAACACTGAAGCTTTCTTT.

This clonotype was recorded a few times. The rearrangement uses TRBV6-5 and TRBJ1-2, with D maybe TRBD1 (6 bases). The CDR3 runs 13 residues. Trimming removed 5 bases from V and 4 bases from J, with 11 bases in between. Germline lookup yields CDR1 MNHEY and CDR2 SVGAGI. The CDR3 sequence: CASSPEGGYGYTF. In nucleotides, the CDR3 is TGTGCCAGCAGTCCCGAAGGGGGCTATGGCTACACCTTC.

This clonotype was detected only a few times. The V call is TRBV29-1, the J call TRBJ2-7; 8 bases map to TRBD1. V lost 7 bases, J lost 2 bases, and 7 bases stayed unmatched. This CDR3 has 13 amino acids. Germline loops: CDR1 SQVTM, CDR2 ANQGSEA. CDR3 amino acids: CSAGTGDAYEQYF. DNA of the CDR3: TGCAGCGCCGGGACAGGAGACGCCTACGAGCAGTACTTC.

This clonotype was picked up a small number of times. V and J are TRBV7-9 and TRBJ1-5, with D possibly matching TRBD1 (6 bases). V shed 6 bases and J shed 5 bases, with 14 bases lying between them. This CDR3 is 14 amino acids long. The germline CDR1 and CDR2 sequences are SEHNR and FQNEAQ (reference sequence). Here the CDR3 reads CASSIGGGDQPQHF. CDR3 bases: TGTGCCAGCAGTATCGGAGGGGGGGATCAGCCCCAGCATTTT.

The chain has TRBV9 and TRBJ2-3, with 8 nucleotides matching TRBD2. The CDR3 has 15 residues. CDR1 and CDR2 (germline): SGDLS, YYNGEE. Trimming at V came to 3 bases and at J to 6 bases, leaving 9 bases not matched to a gene. CDR3 protein: CASSAAGGVVDTQYF. CDR3 sequence (DNA): TGTGCCAGCAGCGCCGCGGGGGGCGTGGTTGATACGCAGTATTTT.

This clonotype occurred a few times. The CDR3 DNA is TGCAGCGTTGAACTCCTCAGGACAGGGGGCACCGGGGAGCTGTTTTTT. It specifies CSVELLRTGGTGELFF. The J gene is TRBJ2-2, the V gene TRBV29-1, with 10 nucleotides matching TRBD1. V shed 2 bases and J 4 bases; nucleotides not matched to a gene: 7. Germline CDR1 SQVTM, CDR2 ANQGSEA. This CDR3 is 16 amino acids long.

The table lists this clonotype with a few counts. The chain joins TRBV6-1 to TRBJ2-1, with D perhaps matching TRBD1 (6 bases). The CDR3 length is 14 residues. CDR1 is MNHNS, CDR2 SASEGT, per germline. The germline V and J ends were trimmed by 6 bases and 5 bases, with 14 bases remaining between them. CDR3 amino acids: CASSIYRDNNEQFF. DNA of the CDR3: TGTGCCAGCAGCATATACAGGGACAACAATGAGCAGTTCTTC.

A few counts support this clonotype. The chain employs TRBV29-1 and TRBJ1-1; a possible D gene is TRBD1 (5 bases). The ends were cut back, 5 bases at V and 8 bases at J, with 12 bases in the middle. Germline V gives CDR1 SQVTM, CDR2 ANQGSEA. The CDR3 runs 11 residues. The CDR3 loop is CSVKVQGEAFF. The CDR3 region has the DNA TGCAGCGTTAAGGTGCAGGGAGAAGCTTTCTTT.

This sequence joins TRBV6-5 and TRBJ1-2; 9 bases are a match to TRBD1. Per germline, CDR1 MNHEY and CDR2 SVGAGI. The CDR3 totals 16 residues. V lost 6 bases and J lost 2; bases outside the gene matches: 10. The CDR3: CASSQGPGTGNYGYTF. CDR3 bases: TGTGCCAGCAGCCAAGGTCCCGGGACAGGGAACTATGGCTACACCTTC.